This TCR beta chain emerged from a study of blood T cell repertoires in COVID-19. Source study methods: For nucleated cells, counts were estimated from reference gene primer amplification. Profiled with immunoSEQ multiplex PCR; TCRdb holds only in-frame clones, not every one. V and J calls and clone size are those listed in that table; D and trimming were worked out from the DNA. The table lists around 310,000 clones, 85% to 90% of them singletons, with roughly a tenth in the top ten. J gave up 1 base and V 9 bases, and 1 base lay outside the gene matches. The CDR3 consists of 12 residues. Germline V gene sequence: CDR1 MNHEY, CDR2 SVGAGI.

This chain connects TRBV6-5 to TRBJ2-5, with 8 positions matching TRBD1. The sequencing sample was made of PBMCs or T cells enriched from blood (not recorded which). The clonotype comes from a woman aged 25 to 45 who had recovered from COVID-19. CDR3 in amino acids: CASTGGQETQYF. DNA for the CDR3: TGTGCCAGTACAGGGGGCCAAGAGACCCAGTACTTC.